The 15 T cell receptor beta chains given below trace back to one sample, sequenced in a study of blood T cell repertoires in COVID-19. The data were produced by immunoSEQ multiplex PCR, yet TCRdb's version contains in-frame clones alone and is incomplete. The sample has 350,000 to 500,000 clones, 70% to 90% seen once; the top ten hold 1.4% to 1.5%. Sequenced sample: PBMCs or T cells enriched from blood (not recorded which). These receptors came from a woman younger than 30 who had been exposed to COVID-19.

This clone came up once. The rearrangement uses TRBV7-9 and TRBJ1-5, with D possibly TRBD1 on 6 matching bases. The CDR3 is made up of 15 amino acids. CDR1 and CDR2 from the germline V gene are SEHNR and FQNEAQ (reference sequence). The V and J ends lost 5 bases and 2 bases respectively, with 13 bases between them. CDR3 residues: CASSPPGQGNQPQHF. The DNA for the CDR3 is TGTGCCAGCAGCCCACCGGGACAAGGCAATCAGCCCCAGCATTTT.

In DNA form, the CDR3 reads TGTGCCAGCTCACCACTGCGGCAGGGGGGTCAGCCCCAGCATTTT. Protein sequence: CASSPLRQGGQPQHF. V usage is TRBV18 and J usage is TRBJ1-5; TRBD1 agrees at 7 bases. Per the germline V gene, CDR1 is KGHSH and CDR2 is LQKENI. The trim removed 1 base at V and 6 bases at J, leaving 6 bases unmatched. The CDR3 has 15 residues. Complete variable domain (other parts from reference TRBV18 and TRBJ1-5): NAGVMQNPRHLVRRRGQEARLRCSPMKGHSHVYWYRQLPEEGLKFMVYLQKENIIDESGMPKERFSAEFPKEGPSILRIQQVVRGDSAAYFCASSPLRQGGQPQHFGDGTRLSIL.

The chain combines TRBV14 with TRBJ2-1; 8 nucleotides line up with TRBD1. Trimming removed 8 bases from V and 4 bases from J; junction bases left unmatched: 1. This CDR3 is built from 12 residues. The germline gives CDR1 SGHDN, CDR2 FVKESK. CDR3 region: CASGDRYNEQFF. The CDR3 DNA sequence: TGTGCCAGCGGGGACAGGTACAATGAGCAGTTCTTC.

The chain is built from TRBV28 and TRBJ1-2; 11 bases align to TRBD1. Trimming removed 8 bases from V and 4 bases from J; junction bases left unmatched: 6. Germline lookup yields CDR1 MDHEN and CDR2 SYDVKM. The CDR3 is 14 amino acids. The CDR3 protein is CASDGQGATYGYTF. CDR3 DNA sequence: TGTGCCAGCGACGGACAGGGGGCGACCTATGGCTACACCTTC.

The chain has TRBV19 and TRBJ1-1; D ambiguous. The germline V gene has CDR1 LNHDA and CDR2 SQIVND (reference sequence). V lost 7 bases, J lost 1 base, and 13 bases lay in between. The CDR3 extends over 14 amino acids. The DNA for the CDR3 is TGTGCCAGTATGGGGATGGACTGGAACACTGAAGCTTTCTTT. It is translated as CASMGMDWNTEAFF.

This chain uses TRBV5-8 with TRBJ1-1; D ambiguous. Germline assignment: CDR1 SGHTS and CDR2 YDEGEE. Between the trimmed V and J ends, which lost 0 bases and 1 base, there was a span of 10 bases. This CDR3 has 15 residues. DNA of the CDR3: TGTGCCAGCAGCTTGGTGACGGGAGCGAACACTGAAGCTTTCTTT. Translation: CASSLVTGANTEAFF.

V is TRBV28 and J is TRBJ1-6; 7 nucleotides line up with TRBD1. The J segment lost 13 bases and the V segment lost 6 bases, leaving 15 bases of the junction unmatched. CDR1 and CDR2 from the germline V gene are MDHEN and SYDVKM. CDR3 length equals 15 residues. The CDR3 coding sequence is TGTGCCAGCAGCCCGACGGACAGGCGCCGCTCGCCCCTCCACTTT. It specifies CASSPTDRRRSPLHF.

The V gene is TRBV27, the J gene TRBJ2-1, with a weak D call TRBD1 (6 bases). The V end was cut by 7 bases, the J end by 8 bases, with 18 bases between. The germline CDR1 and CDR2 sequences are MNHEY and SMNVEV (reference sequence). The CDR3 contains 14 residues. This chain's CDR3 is CASMGLAGADEQFF. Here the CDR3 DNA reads TGTGCCAGCATGGGTTTGGCAGGGGCAGATGAGCAGTTCTTC.

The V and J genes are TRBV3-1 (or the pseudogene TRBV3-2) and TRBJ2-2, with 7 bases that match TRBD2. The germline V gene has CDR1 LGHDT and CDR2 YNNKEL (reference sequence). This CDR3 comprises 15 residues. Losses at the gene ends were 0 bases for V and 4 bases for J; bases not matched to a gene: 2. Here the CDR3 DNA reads TGTGCCAGCAGCCAAGAGGGGAGGGGCACCGGGGAGCTGTTTTTT. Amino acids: CASSQEGRGTGELFF.

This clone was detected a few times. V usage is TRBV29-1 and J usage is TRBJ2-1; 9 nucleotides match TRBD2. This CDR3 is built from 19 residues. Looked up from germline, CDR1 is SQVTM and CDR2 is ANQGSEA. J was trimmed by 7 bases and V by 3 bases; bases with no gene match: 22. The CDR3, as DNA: TGCAGCGTTGATGGATTTCTGGCTAGCGGGATCGCCGGAGGGAATGAGCAGTTCTTC. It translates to CSVDGFLASGIAGGNEQFF.

The CDR3 nucleotides read TGTGCCAGCAGCCCCAGACAGGGGGCCAAAAACATTCAGTACTTC. Translating gives CASSPRQGAKNIQYF. The chain carries TRBV6-2 or TRBV6-3 and TRBJ2-4; 8 positions match TRBD1. The ends lost 6 bases at V and 1 base at J; junction bases unmatched: 5. CDR1 is MNHEY and CDR2 is SVGEGT in the germline V gene. The CDR3 extends over 15 amino acids.

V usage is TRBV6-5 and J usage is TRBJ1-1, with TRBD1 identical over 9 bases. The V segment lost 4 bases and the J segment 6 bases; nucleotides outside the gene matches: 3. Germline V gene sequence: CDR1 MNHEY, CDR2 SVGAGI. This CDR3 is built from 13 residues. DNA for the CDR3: TGTGCCAGCAGTTGGGGACAGGGCCCTGAAGCTTTCTTT. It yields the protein CASSWGQGPEAFF.

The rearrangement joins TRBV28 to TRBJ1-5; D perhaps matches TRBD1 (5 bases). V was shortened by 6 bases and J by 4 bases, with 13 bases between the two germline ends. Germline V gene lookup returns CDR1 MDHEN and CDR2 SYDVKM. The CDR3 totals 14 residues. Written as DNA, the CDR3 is TGTGCCAGCAGCCGGGACTACAGGAATCAGCCCCAGCATTTT. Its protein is CASSRDYRNQPQHF.

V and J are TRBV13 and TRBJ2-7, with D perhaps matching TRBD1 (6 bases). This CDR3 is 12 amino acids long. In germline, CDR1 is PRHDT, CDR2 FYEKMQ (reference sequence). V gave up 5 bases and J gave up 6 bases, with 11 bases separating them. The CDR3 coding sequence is TGTGCCAGCAGCCCTCAGGGGCTCGAGCAGTACTTC. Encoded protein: CASSPQGLEQYF.

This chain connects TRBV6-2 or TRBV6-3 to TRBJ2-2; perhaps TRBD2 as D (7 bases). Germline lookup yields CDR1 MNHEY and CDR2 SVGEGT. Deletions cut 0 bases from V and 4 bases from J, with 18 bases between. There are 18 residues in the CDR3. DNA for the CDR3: TGTGCCAGCAGTTACTCGGCCACCGGACTAGGGGGCACCGGGGAGCTGTTTTTT. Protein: CASSYSATGLGGTGELFF.